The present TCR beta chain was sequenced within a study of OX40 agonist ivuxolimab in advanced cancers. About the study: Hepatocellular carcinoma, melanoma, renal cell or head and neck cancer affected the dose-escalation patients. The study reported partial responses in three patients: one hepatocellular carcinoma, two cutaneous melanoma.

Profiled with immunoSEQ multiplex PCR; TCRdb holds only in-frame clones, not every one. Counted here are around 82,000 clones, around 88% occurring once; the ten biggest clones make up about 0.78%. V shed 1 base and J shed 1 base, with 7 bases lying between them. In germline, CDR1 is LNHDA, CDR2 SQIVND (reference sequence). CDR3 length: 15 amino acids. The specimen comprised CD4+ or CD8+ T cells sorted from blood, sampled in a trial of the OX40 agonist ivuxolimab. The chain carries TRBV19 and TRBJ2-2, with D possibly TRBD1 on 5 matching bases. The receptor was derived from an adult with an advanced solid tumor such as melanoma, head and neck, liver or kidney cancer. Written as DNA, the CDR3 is TGTGCCAGTAGTATAGCCGGACAGAACACCGGGGAGCTGTTTTTT. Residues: CASSIAGQNTGELFF.